This T cell receptor beta chain was sequenced in a study of T cells in Graves' hyperthyroidism and ophthalmopathy. Background on the study: Peripheral blood draws took place at initial diagnosis, ahead of any treatment. Study results and caveats: Appearing also in blood were most of the thyroid clonotypes expanded above 0.001.

With regard to this clonotype: Its target is unknown. This may stem from a read error, because a much larger clone lies one nucleotide away.

Uncontrolled infection, other autoimmune disease, pregnancy or lactation disqualified patients from enrolment. The source material, RNA transcripts, was used to amplify TCR beta CDR3 regions. When the TCR CDR3 underwent first-round RT-PCR, the HTBI primer set was used. In TCRdb, the multiplex PCR reads were re-called with MiXCR into one record per CDR3 protein. The sample consists of roughly 800,000 distinct CDR3 sequences, around 39% of them appearing once. There are 12 residues in the CDR3. Germline V lookup: CDR1 SQVTM, CDR2 ANQGSEA. What was sequenced was blood. The TCR sequence derives from a man aged 18 to 29 with Graves' hyperthyroidism. The rearrangement links TRBV29-1 to TRBJ2-5; TRBD1 is a possible D gene (6 bases). The CDR3 sequence is CSGSDRPEAQYF. The CDR3, as DNA: TGCAGCGGATCGGACAGACCAGAGGCCCAGTACTTC.